The 15 T cell receptor beta chains below come from one sample, sequenced in a study of cytomegalovirus exposure and HLA in healthy donors. The PCR had 60 Vbeta and 13 Jbeta primers. The protocol was immunoSEQ multiplex PCR, while the TCRdb copy is restricted to in-frame clones and leaves out a portion. This sample carries about 270,000 clones, more than 80% of them seen once, and the ten largest clones take less than 4.5%. Source material: PBMCs. The receptors shown here come from a man in his forties in good health and CMV-seropositive.

The rearrangement links TRBV15 to TRBJ1-5; D is possibly TRBD1 (6 bases). This CDR3 has 17 residues. Trimming shortened V by 2 bases and J by 1 base, and 15 bases separated the two germline ends. CDR1 is LNHNV and CDR2 is YYDKDF in the germline V gene (reference sequence). The CDR3 reads CATSRTRTGSSNQPQHF. The CDR3 bases are TGTGCCACCAGCAGAACCCGAACAGGGAGCAGCAATCAGCCCCAGCATTTT.

V gene TRBV11-2 combines with J gene TRBJ2-2; no reliable D call. Germline CDR1 and CDR2: SGHAT and FQNNGV. The CDR3 covers 13 residues. The V end lost 5 bases, the J end lost 4 bases, and 8 bases lay between the germline ends. CDR3 loop: CASSTHFTGELFF. The CDR3, as DNA: TGTGCCAGCAGCACACATTTCACCGGGGAGCTGTTTTTT.

CDR3 region: CASSQRTGPYEQYF. CDR3 sequence (DNA): TGTGCCAGCAGCCAGAGGACAGGCCCCTACGAGCAGTACTTC. The genes are TRBV4-2 and TRBJ2-7, with 7 bases that match TRBD1. J was trimmed by 2 bases and V by 3 bases; bases with no gene match: 4. Per germline, CDR1 LGHNA and CDR2 YNFKEQ. The CDR3 covers 14 residues.

About this clone itself: The junction departs from the called germline gene at one end, perhaps through a read error. The gene calls are TRBV9 and TRBJ1-2; TRBD1 is a possible D gene (6 bases). The V gene's germline CDR1 is SGDLS and CDR2 YYNGEE. The CDR3 totals 11 residues. CDR3 residues: CASSGGGRFQF. CDR3 in DNA: TGTGCCAGCAGTGGGGGGGGGCGGTTTCAATTC.

V usage is TRBV9 and J usage is TRBJ2-2, with 10 nucleotides matching TRBD2. This CDR3 is 17 amino acids long. The trim removed 0 bases at V and 4 bases at J, leaving 6 bases unmatched. The germline V gene has CDR1 SGDLS and CDR2 YYNGEE. In DNA form, the CDR3 reads TGTGCCAGCAGCGTAGAACTAGCGGGATCGGTCACCGGGGAGCTGTTTTTT. The encoded protein is CASSVELAGSVTGELFF.

The V and J genes are TRBV10-3 and TRBJ2-7; 9 nucleotides agree with TRBD2. The CDR3 spans 14 residues. Trimming at V came to 7 bases and at J to 2 bases, leaving 6 bases not matched to a gene. From germline, CDR1 is ENHRY and CDR2 SYGVKD. Here the CDR3 reads CAITLAGNTYEQYF. Here the CDR3 DNA reads TGTGCCATCACCCTAGCGGGGAACACCTACGAGCAGTACTTC.

The V gene is TRBV7-9, the J gene TRBJ2-1; TRBD1 aligns across 10 bases. The germline gives CDR1 SEHNR, CDR2 FQNEAQ (reference sequence). The length of the CDR3 is 16 residues. With 5 bases clipped from V and 6 bases from J, the junction kept 10 bases outside the gene matches. The CDR3 DNA reads TGTGCCAGCAGCCCGACCCCGGGACAGGGGTTCAATGAGCAGTTCTTC. Its protein is CASSPTPGQGFNEQFF.

This chain joins TRBV5-6 and TRBJ2-5; 10 nucleotides line up with TRBD2. The CDR3 loop spans 15 amino acids. The germline CDR1 and CDR2 sequences are SGHDT and YYEEEE. The V and J ends lost 2 bases and 5 bases, in that order; junction bases with no gene match: 6. CDR3 loop: CASSFPSGSTETQYF. The DNA of the CDR3 is TGTGCCAGCAGCTTTCCTAGCGGGAGTACGGAGACCCAGTACTTC.

This chain uses TRBV6-1 with TRBJ2-7; the match to TRBD1 covers 8 bases. V was pared by 5 bases and J by 7 bases, with 4 bases of the junction left unmatched. CDR1 is MNHNS and CDR2 is SASEGT in the germline V gene. The CDR3 is 12 amino acids. CDR3: CASSPDRGEQYF. The CDR3 DNA follows: TGTGCCAGCAGTCCAGACAGGGGAGAGCAGTACTTC.

The chain employs TRBV28 and TRBJ2-7; 9 nucleotides align to TRBD2. In germline, CDR1 is MDHEN, CDR2 SYDVKM. CDR3 size: 14 residues. V lost 3 bases to trimming and J lost 3 bases; unmatched junction nucleotides: 3. The CDR3 loop reads CASSLGTSSYEQYF. In DNA, the CDR3 is TGTGCCAGCAGTTTGGGGACTAGCAGCTACGAGCAGTACTTC.

The chain couples TRBV5-6 to TRBJ2-7, with D possibly matching TRBD2 (6 bases). The CDR3 has 14 residues. Trimming pared 1 base from V and 6 bases from J, leaving 14 bases between. The germline V gene has CDR1 SGHDT and CDR2 YYEEEE. The CDR3 bases are TGTGCCAGCAGCTTGTCCGGGAGATACGGCGAGCAGTACTTC. Amino acid sequence: CASSLSGRYGEQYF.

V gene TRBV7-6 combines with J gene TRBJ2-6, with TRBD2 identical over 7 bases. This CDR3 comprises 15 residues. V was pared by 4 bases and J by 2 bases, with 2 bases of the junction left unmatched. The germline V gene encodes CDR1 SGHVS and CDR2 FNYEAQ. The CDR3 sequence: CASSSGGAGANVLTF. CDR3 nucleotides: TGTGCCAGCAGCTCTGGGGGGGCTGGGGCCAACGTCCTGACTTTC.

For this clone: An end of the junction does not agree with germline; a read error may underlie this. This chain connects TRBV7-9 to TRBJ2-2, with 14 bases aligning to TRBD2. The CDR3 has 15 amino acids. The germline CDR1 and CDR2 sequences are SEHNR and FQNEAQ (reference sequence). CDR3 sequence (DNA): TGTTCCAGCAGCTTAGTGACTAGCGGGAGGGCCGAACCGTTTTTT. This gives the protein CSSSLVTSGRAEPFF.

The V and J genes are TRBV4-2 and TRBJ2-7, with D possibly TRBD1 on 5 matching bases. Germline V gives CDR1 LGHNA, CDR2 YNFKEQ. CDR3 length: 14 residues. The V gene lost 0 bases and the J gene lost 5 bases, with 11 bases spanning the gap. The CDR3 DNA follows: TGTGCCAGCAGCCAAGATGTGCAGGGTGACGAGCAGTACTTC. Protein product: CASSQDVQGDEQYF.

In the case of this clone: This CDR3 is also generated by other DNA sequences in the sample. The gene calls are TRBV27 and TRBJ2-2; D possibly corresponds to TRBD2 (6 bases). Germline values: CDR1 MNHEY, CDR2 SMNVEV (reference sequence). The V and J ends lost 4 bases and 3 bases respectively, with 9 bases between them. The CDR3 loop spans 14 amino acids. The CDR3 loop is CASSSGLYTGELFF. CDR3 nucleotides: TGTGCCAGCAGTTCCGGACTATACACCGGGGAGCTGTTTTTT.